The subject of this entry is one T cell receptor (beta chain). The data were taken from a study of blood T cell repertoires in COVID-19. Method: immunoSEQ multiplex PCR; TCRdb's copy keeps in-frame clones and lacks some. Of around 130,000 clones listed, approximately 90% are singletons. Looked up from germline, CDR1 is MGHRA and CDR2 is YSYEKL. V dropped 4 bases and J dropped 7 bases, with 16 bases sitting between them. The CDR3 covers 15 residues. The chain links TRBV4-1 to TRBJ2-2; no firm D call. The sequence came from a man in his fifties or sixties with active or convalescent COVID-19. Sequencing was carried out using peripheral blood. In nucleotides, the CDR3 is TGCGCCAGCAGCCTGTCCGATCCGGTTGGCGGGGAGCTGTTTTTT. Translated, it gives CASSLSDPVGGELFF.